This T cell receptor (beta chain) was recorded in a study of shared clonotypes between healthy human individuals. Points from the study as a whole: It was anticipated that sequencing depth would influence how many clonotypes donors shared.

Sequenced by immunoSEQ multiplex PCR; TCRdb stores in-frame clones only, minus some. The sample lists over 850,000 clones; approximately 78% were seen once. CDR3 length equals 16 residues. V lost 4 bases, J lost 0 bases, and 3 bases stayed unmatched. The germline V gene encodes CDR1 KGHSH and CDR2 LQKENI. The table lists this clone with many counts. Its antigen is unknown. This clonotype originated in a man aged 18-30 years in good health. Some clones in this sample may be carry-over from other donors' samples. The sample consisted of memory CD4+ T cells from PBMCs. The sample's subset: CD45RA-negative fraction. V and J are TRBV18 and TRBJ1-3, with TRBD1 matching over 10 bases. CDR3 DNA: TGTGCCAGCTCACAAGGGACAGGGGTCTCTGGAAACACCATATATTTT. Translating gives CASSQGTGVSGNTIYF.